This TCR beta chain derives from a study of vaccination and CD4 T cells after COVID-19. On the study more broadly: Participants were vaccinated with two doses, given as either BNT162b2 or mRNA-1273 vaccine.

Worth noting for this clonotype: The antigen remains unidentified.

Documented treatment: approximately nine-day PBMC culture with coronavirus spike peptide pools or control peptides (ViraFEST assay). Antigen-specific T cells were expanded with peptide pools by ViraFEST, and TCRs were then sequenced. Every positive PCR date fell between March and December 2020, earlier than the US Alpha, Beta and Delta variants. The CDR3 contains 16 residues. The V gene end was trimmed by 5 bases and the J gene end by 3 bases; junction bases not matched to a gene: 12. Germline values: CDR1 MNHEY, CDR2 SMNVEV (reference sequence). With the Oncomine TCR Beta short-read assay, DNA from cultured CD4+ T cells was sequenced. TCRdb ran MiXCR on the PCR reads and lists one entry per CDR3 protein. Of just under 20,000 distinct CDR3 sequences in the sample, around a quarter were seen once. Study results and limitations: In convalescent patients, a median about 90% of post-vaccine SARS-CoV-2-reactive clones appeared only after vaccination.

The TCR originated in a human donor with COVID-19. The specimen sequenced was cultured CD4+ T cells from blood. V is TRBV27 and J is TRBJ2-7, with TRBD1 identical over 8 bases. The CDR3 region has the DNA TGTGCCAGCAGTCCTAGGGACAGGAGTAATGTCTACGAGCAGTACTTC. Protein product: CASSPRDRSNVYEQYF.